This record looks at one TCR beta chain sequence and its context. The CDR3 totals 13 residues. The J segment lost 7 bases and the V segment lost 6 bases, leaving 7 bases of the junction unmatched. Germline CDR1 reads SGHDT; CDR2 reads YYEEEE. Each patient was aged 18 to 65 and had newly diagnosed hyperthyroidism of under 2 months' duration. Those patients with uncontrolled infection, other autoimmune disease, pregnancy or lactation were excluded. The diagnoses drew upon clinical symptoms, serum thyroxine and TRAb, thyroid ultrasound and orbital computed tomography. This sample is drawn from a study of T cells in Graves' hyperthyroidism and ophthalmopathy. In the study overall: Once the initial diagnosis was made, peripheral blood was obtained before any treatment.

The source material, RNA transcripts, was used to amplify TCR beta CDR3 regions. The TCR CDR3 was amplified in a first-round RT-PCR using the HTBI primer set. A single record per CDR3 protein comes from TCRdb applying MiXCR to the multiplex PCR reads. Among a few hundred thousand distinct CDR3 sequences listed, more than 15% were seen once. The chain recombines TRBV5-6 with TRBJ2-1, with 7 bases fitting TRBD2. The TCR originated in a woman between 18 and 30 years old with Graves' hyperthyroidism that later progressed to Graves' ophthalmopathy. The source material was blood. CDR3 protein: CASIYGGENEQFF. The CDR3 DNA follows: TGTGCCAGCATCTATGGGGGGGAGAATGAGCAGTTCTTC.